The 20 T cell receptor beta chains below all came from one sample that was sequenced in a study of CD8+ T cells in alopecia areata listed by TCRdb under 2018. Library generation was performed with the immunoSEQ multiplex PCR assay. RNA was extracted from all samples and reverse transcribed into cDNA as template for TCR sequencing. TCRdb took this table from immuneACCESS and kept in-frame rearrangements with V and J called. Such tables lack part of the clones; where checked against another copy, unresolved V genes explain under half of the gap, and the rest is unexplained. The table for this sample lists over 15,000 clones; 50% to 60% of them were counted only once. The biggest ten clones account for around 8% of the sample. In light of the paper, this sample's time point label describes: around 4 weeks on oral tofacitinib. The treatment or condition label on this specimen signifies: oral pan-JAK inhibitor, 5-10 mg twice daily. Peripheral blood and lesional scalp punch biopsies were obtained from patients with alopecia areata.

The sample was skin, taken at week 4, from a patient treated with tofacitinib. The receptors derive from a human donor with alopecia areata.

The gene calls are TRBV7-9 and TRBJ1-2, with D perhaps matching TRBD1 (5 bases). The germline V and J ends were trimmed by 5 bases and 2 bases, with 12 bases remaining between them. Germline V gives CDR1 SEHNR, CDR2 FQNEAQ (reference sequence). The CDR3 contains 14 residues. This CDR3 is CASSQFDRNYGYTF. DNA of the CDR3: TGTGCCAGCAGCCAATTCGACAGAAACTATGGCTACACCTTC.

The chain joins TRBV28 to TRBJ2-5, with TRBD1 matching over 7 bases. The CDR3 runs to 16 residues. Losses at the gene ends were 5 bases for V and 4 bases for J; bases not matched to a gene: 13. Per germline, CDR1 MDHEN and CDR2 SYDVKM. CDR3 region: CASSRSPGQKGETQYF. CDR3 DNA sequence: TGTGCCAGCAGTCGGAGCCCGGGACAGAAGGGAGAGACCCAGTACTTC.

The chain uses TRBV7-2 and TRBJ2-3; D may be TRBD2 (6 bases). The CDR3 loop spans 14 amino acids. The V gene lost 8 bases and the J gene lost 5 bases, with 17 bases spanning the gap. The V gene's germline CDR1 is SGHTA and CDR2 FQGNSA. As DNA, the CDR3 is TGTGCCAGCCGGGGCGGGGAGGCGTTAGATACGCAGTATTTT. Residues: CASRGGEALDTQYF.

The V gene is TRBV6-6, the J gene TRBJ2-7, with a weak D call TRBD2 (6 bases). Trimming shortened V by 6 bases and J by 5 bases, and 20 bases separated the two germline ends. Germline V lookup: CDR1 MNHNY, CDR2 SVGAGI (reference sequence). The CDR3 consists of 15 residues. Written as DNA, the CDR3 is TGTGCCAGCAGGCAGCTTAACCCGGGGGAGAACGAGCAGTACTTC. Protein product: CASRQLNPGENEQYF.

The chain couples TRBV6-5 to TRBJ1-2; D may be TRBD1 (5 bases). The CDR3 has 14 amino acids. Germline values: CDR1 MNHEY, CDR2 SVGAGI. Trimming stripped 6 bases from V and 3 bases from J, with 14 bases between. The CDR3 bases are TGTGCCAGCAGGAGAGGTCGGGGGGACTATGGCTACACCTTC. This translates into CASRRGRGDYGYTF.

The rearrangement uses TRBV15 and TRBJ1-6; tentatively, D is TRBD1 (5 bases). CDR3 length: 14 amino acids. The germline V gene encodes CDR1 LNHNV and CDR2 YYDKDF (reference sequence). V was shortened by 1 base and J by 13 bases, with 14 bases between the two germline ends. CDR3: CATSRGNEYRPLHF. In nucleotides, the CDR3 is TGTGCCACCAGCAGAGGCAATGAGTACAGGCCCCTCCACTTT.

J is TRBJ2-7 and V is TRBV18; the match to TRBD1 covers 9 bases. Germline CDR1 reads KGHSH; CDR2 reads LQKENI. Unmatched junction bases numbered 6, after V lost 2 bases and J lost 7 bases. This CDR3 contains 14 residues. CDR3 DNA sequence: TGTGCCAGCTCACCAATACAGGGGGCTGAAGAGCAGTACTTC. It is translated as CASSPIQGAEEQYF. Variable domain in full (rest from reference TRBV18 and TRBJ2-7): NAGVMQNPRHLVRRRGQEARLRCSPMKGHSHVYWYRQLPEEGLKFMVYLQKENIIDESGMPKERFSAEFPKEGPSILRIQQVVRGDSAAYFCASSPIQGAEEQYFGPGTRLTVT.

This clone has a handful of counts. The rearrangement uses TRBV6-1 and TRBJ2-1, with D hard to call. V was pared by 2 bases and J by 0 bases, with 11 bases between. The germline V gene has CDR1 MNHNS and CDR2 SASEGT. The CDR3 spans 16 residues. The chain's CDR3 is CASSERQARSYNEQFF. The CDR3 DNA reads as TGTGCCAGCAGTGAAAGGCAGGCCCGCTCCTACAATGAGCAGTTCTTC.

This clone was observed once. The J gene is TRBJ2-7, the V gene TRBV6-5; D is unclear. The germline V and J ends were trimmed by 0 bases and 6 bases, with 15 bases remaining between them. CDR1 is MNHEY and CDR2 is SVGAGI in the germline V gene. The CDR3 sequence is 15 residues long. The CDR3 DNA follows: TGTGCCAGCAGTTACTCGACCGTTGGACCGGGCGAGCAGTACTTC. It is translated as CASSYSTVGPGEQYF.

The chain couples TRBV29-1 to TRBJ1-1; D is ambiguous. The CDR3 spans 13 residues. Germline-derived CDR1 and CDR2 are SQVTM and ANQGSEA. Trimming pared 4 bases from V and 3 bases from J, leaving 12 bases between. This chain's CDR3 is CSVAMREHTEAFF. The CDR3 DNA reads TGCAGCGTTGCAATGAGGGAGCACACTGAAGCTTTCTTT.

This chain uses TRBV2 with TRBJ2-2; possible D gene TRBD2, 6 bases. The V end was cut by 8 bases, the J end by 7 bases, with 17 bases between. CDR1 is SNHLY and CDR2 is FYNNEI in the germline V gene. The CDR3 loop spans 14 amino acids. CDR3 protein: CASGRGKGSGELFF. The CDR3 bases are TGTGCCAGCGGCCGGGGGAAAGGAAGCGGGGAGCTGTTTTTT.

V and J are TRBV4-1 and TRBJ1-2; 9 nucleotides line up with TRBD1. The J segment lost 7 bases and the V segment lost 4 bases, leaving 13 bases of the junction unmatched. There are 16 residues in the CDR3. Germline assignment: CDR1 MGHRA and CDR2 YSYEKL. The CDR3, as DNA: TGCGCCAGCAGCCGTCTGAAGGGACAGGGTTCAGGTGGCTACACCTTC. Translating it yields CASSRLKGQGSGGYTF.

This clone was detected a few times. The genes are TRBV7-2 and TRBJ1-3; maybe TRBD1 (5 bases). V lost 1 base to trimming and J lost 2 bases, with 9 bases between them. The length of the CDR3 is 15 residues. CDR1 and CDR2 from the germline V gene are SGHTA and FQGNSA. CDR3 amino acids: CASSLDSRAGNTIYF. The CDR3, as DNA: TGTGCCAGCAGCTTAGATTCCAGGGCTGGAAACACCATATATTTT.

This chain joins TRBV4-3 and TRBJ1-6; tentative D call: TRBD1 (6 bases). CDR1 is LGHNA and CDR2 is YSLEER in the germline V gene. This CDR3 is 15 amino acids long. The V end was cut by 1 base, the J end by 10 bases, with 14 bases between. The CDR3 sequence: CASSQVYRERSPLHF. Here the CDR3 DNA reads TGCGCCAGCAGCCAAGTATACAGGGAGAGGTCACCCCTCCACTTT.

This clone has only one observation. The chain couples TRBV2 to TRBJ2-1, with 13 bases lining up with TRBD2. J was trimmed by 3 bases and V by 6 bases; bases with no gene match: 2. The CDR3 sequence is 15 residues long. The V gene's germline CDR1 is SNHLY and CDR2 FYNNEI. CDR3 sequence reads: CASRGLAGFYNEQFF. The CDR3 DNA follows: TGTGCCAGCAGGGGACTAGCGGGGTTCTACAATGAGCAGTTCTTC.

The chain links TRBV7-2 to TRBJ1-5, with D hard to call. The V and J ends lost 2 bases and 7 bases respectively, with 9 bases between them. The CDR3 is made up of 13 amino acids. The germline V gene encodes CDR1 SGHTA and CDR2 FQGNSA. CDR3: CASSLRGIQPQHF. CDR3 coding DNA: TGTGCCAGCAGCTTAAGAGGGATCCAGCCCCAGCATTTT.

The CDR3 bases are TGCGCCAGCAGCCAAGCACTCACAGGGATCTACGAGCAGTACTTC. Residues: CASSQALTGIYEQYF. V usage is TRBV4-1 and J usage is TRBJ2-7; D might be TRBD1 (6 bases). Trimming removed 1 base at V and 3 bases at J, with 13 bases between. The length of the CDR3 is 15 residues. Per germline, CDR1 MGHRA and CDR2 YSYEKL.

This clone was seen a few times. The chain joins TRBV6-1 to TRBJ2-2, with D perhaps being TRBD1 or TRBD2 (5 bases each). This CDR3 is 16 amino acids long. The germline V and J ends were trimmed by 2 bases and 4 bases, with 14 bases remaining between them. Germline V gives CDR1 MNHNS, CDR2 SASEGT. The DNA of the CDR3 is TGTGCCAGCAGTGAATTGGGGGTTTTGAGCACCGGGGAGCTGTTTTTT. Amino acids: CASSELGVLSTGELFF.

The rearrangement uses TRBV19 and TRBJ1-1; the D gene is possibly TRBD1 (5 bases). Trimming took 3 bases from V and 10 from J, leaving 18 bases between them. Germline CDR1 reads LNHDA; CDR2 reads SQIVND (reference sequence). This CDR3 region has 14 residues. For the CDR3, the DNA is TGTGCCAGTAGTATCGGCCGTGACAGCCGGGGAGCTTTCTTT. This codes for CASSIGRDSRGAFF.

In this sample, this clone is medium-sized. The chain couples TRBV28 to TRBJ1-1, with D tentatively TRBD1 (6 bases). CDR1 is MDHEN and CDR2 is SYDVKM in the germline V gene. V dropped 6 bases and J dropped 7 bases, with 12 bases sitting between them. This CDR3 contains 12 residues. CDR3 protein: CASRRDTLEAFF. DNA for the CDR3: TGTGCCAGCAGGAGGGACACACTTGAAGCTTTCTTT.